This TCR beta chain was sequenced for a study of blood T cells in healthy people across ages. General study findings and limits: Estimates drawn from one million T cells were deemed to understate diversity. It was found that TCR beta diversity correlated strongly with the percentage of naive T cells.

About this clonotype: Its antigen is undetermined.

Per individual sample, total RNA of at least 5 micrograms was extracted. The second PCR ran roughly 6 to 11 cycles with a sample-barcoded 5' primer and J-beta primers. Every cDNA molecule carried a tag from a template-switch adaptor bearing 12 random nucleotides. TCRdb analysed the 5' RACE reads with MiXCR anew, one entry per CDR3 protein. This sample has 1.5 million to 1.8 million distinct CDR3 sequences; roughly two fifths occur once, and the top ten carry approximately 4.1%. The sequenced sample was blood. The TCR was taken from a woman under 30 in good health.

The CDR3 is CSAPMGGLETQYF. DNA for the CDR3: TGCAGTGCCCCGATGGGGGGGCTTGAGACCCAGTACTTC. The chain couples TRBV20-1 to TRBJ2-5; D is perhaps TRBD2 (7 bases). Trimming stripped 6 bases from V and 5 bases from J, with 16 bases between. Germline V lookup: CDR1 DFQATT, CDR2 SNEGSKA (reference sequence). CDR3 length equals 13 residues.